The entry below gives a single TCR beta chain sequence along with its context. Original methodology: From reference gene primer amplification, estimates of nucleated cell counts were derived. Sequencing was performed with immunoSEQ multiplex PCR; in TCRdb, only in-frame clones are kept and a portion is missing. The DNA gave D and trimming, while V, J and clone size come from that table. The sample lists about 240,000 clones; about nine tenths were seen once. This entry comes from a study of blood T cell repertoires in COVID-19. For the study at large: Collection of acute and convalescent COVID-19 samples took place in the United States, Italy and Spain. In each case, the material was cDNA or gDNA derived from T cells, B-cell-depleted T cells, or PBMCs.

This CDR3 contains 17 residues. The germline CDR1 and CDR2 sequences are SGHNT and YENEEA. The V segment lost 5 bases and the J segment 2 bases; nucleotides outside the gene matches: 6. The sequenced sample was peripheral blood. The chain couples TRBV11-3 to TRBJ2-1, with 13 bases that match TRBD2. This TCR came from a man aged 55 to 70 with acute or convalescent COVID-19. The CDR3 sequence is CASSRRGLAGTYNEQFF. The CDR3 nucleotides read TGTGCCAGCAGCAGACGGGGACTAGCGGGGACCTACAATGAGCAGTTCTTC.